A single sample gave rise to the 17 T cell receptor beta chains below, sequenced in a study of blood T cell repertoires in COVID-19. Generated by immunoSEQ multiplex PCR, the TCRdb table keeps only in-frame clones and is missing some. The data contain about 300,000 clones, roughly 90% of them singletons. Sequencing used peripheral blood. Receptors originate from a man aged 18-30 years who had recovered from COVID-19.

This rearrangement joins TRBV4-2 to TRBJ1-1, with TRBD1 matching over 7 bases. Germline V lookup: CDR1 LGHNA, CDR2 YNFKEQ. V gave up 2 bases and J gave up 3 bases; unmatched junction bases: 6. The CDR3 has 15 residues. For the CDR3, the DNA is TGTGCCAGCAGCCAACCCGACAGGGAGTACACTGAAGCTTTCTTT. Amino acid sequence: CASSQPDREYTEAFF.

V gene TRBV18 combines with J gene TRBJ1-1; 9 bases are a match to TRBD1. V lost 5 bases and J lost 3; bases outside the gene matches: 4. CDR3 length: 14 residues. CDR1 is KGHSH, CDR2 LQKENI, per germline. The CDR3 sequence: CASSTGQGDTEAFF. In DNA form, the CDR3 reads TGTGCCAGCTCAACGGGACAGGGTGACACTGAAGCTTTCTTT.

V is TRBV11-3 and J is TRBJ1-3; D is undetermined. V lost 11 bases, J lost 1 base, and 33 bases lay in between. Germline CDR1 and CDR2: SGHNT and YENEEA. This CDR3 is built from 20 residues. The CDR3 bases are TGTGCCGGCGGGCAGATAAGAGTACTGGGCCTGGTCAATTCTGGAAACACCATATATTTT. It translates to CAGGQIRVLGLVNSGNTIYF.

This sequence joins TRBV14 and TRBJ2-6; 8 bases line up with TRBD1. Germline V CDR1 and CDR2: SGHDN, FVKESK. CDR3 size: 21 residues. V was pared by 2 bases and J by 0 bases, with 15 bases of the junction left unmatched. The DNA of the CDR3 is TGTGCCAGCAGCCAATCCACACCAGGGGGCCGATCTCCCTCTGGGGCCAACGTCCTGACTTTC. Translated, it gives CASSQSTPGGRSPSGANVLTF.

The chain joins TRBV15 to TRBJ2-1; 8 bases align to TRBD1. V trimming: 0 bases; J trimming: 9 bases; junction bases outside the gene matches: 13. This CDR3 has 17 residues. From germline, CDR1 is LNHNV and CDR2 YYDKDF (reference sequence). The chain's CDR3 is CATSRDRIGTGEGEQFF. Here the CDR3 DNA reads TGTGCCACCAGCAGAGATCGGATCGGGACAGGAGAGGGTGAGCAGTTCTTC. Full variable domain (missing parts from reference TRBV15 and TRBJ2-1): DAMVIQNPRYQVTQFGKPVTLSCSQTLNHNVMYWYQQKSSQAPKLLFHYYDKDFNNEADTPDNFQSRRPNTSFCFLDIRSPGLGDTAMYLCATSRDRIGTGEGEQFFGPGTRLTVL.

The chain has TRBV6-2 or TRBV6-3 and TRBJ1-4; no firm D call. V dropped 5 bases and J dropped 3 bases, with 16 bases sitting between them. This CDR3 has 16 amino acids. Germline-derived CDR1 and CDR2 are MNHEY and SVGEGT. The DNA for the CDR3 is TGTGCCAGCAGTCCCCGTATGGCAGGCTCTAATGAAAAACTGTTTTTT. Protein product: CASSPRMAGSNEKLFF.

The rearrangement joins TRBV6-2 or TRBV6-3 to TRBJ2-5, with a possible D match to TRBD1 (6 bases). This CDR3 is built from 14 residues. Germline V gene data show CDR1 as MNHEY and CDR2 as SVGEGT. Trimming pared 5 bases from V and 2 bases from J, leaving 12 bases between. Written as DNA, the CDR3 is TGTGCCAGCAGTCCGCTCGGACAGCAAGAGACCCAGTACTTC. Translation gives CASSPLGQQETQYF.

The genes are TRBV11-2 and TRBJ1-4; D uncertain. V lost 0 bases to trimming and J lost 8 bases, with 22 bases between them. The CDR3 consists of 18 residues. CDR1 and CDR2 from the germline V gene are SGHAT and FQNNGV. The CDR3 nucleotides read TGTGCCAGCAGCTTAGATTTTCGACACGTCACCCCGGGGGAAAAACTGTTTTTT. It is translated as CASSLDFRHVTPGEKLFF.

The chain joins TRBV19 to TRBJ2-3; tentative D call: TRBD2 (6 bases). The germline V and J ends were trimmed by 9 bases and 10 bases, with 11 bases remaining between them. Looked up from germline, CDR1 is LNHDA and CDR2 is SQIVND (reference sequence). CDR3 length equals 10 residues. The CDR3 region is CARVWEAQYF. The CDR3 nucleotides read TGTGCCAGAGTCTGGGAGGCGCAGTATTTT.

This clone occurred a few times. V and J are TRBV10-3 and TRBJ1-1, with 9 nucleotides matching TRBD1. The J segment lost 5 bases and the V segment lost 3 bases, leaving 13 bases of the junction unmatched. The CDR3 runs to 17 residues. In germline, CDR1 is ENHRY, CDR2 SYGVKD. This chain's CDR3 is CAISERLPRTGETEAFF. DNA of the CDR3: TGTGCCATCAGTGAACGTCTACCACGGACAGGGGAAACTGAAGCTTTCTTT.

The chain uses TRBV4-3 and TRBJ2-1, with D possibly being TRBD2 (5 bases). CDR1 is LGHNA, CDR2 YSLEER, per germline. The V end lost 1 base, the J end lost 1 base, and 14 bases lay between the germline ends. The CDR3 sequence is 17 residues long. The CDR3 loop is CASSQASGLKSYNEQFF. CDR3 nucleotides: TGCGCCAGCAGCCAAGCATCTGGACTCAAGTCCTACAATGAGCAGTTCTTC.

The J gene is TRBJ2-1, the V gene TRBV11-2, with D uncertain. The germline V gene encodes CDR1 SGHAT and CDR2 FQNNGV. The CDR3 extends over 15 amino acids. The V gene lost 6 bases and the J gene lost 3 bases, with 15 bases spanning the gap. The CDR3 here is CASRPKTEVYNEQFF. The CDR3 DNA reads TGTGCCAGCAGGCCTAAGACTGAGGTCTACAATGAGCAGTTCTTC.

The gene calls are TRBV10-2 and TRBJ2-5, with 7 nucleotides matching TRBD2. The CDR3 contains 14 residues. V lost 10 bases and J lost 5; bases outside the gene matches: 13. In germline, CDR1 is WSHSY, CDR2 SAAADI. CDR3 region: CATCSGFPSETQYF. In DNA form, the CDR3 reads TGCGCCACATGTAGCGGGTTTCCATCGGAGACCCAGTACTTC.

In its sample, this clone is large. The same CDR3 is also encoded by other DNA sequences in this sample. J is TRBJ1-2 and V is TRBV29-1; 12 bases map to TRBD1. J gave up 7 bases and V 8 bases, and 14 bases lay outside the gene matches. This CDR3 is built from 15 residues. Germline V gene lookup returns CDR1 SQVTM and CDR2 ANQGSEA. The CDR3 is CSSSVSGQGAGGYTF. The CDR3 DNA reads as TGCAGCAGTTCGGTATCGGGACAGGGGGCGGGTGGCTACACCTTC.

The genes are TRBV11-2 and TRBJ2-7; 8 positions agree with TRBD2. The CDR3 consists of 14 residues. V lost 4 bases to trimming and J lost 5 bases; unmatched junction nucleotides: 7. Germline V CDR1 and CDR2: SGHAT, FQNNGV. CDR3 residues: CASSSSLAADEQYF. As DNA, the CDR3 is TGTGCCAGCAGCTCCTCACTAGCGGCGGACGAGCAGTACTTC. The full variable domain, its missing parts supplied by reference TRBV11-2 and TRBJ2-7, is EAGVAQSPRYKIIEKRQSVAFWCNPISGHATLYWYQQILGQGPKLLIQFQNNGVVDDSQLPKDRFSAERLKGVDSTLKIQPAKLEDSAVYLCASSSSLAADEQYFGPGTRLTVT.

This chain joins TRBV19 and TRBJ2-1, with D perhaps matching TRBD2 (6 bases). Germline CDR1 and CDR2: LNHDA and SQIVND (reference sequence). V lost 6 bases and J lost 9, with 21 bases in between. The CDR3 covers 15 residues. The CDR3 loop reads CASSPGLEVLSEQFF. CDR3 bases: TGTGCCAGTAGCCCGGGACTGGAAGTGTTAAGTGAGCAGTTCTTC.

The chain couples TRBV4-2 to TRBJ2-7; no firm D call. V was clipped by 0 bases and J by 3 bases, with 12 bases between them. Germline CDR1 LGHNA, CDR2 YNFKEQ. The length of the CDR3 is 15 residues. CDR3 in DNA: TGTGCCAGCAGCCAAGATGGTGGCAGACACTACGAGCAGTACTTC. This gives the protein CASSQDGGRHYEQYF.